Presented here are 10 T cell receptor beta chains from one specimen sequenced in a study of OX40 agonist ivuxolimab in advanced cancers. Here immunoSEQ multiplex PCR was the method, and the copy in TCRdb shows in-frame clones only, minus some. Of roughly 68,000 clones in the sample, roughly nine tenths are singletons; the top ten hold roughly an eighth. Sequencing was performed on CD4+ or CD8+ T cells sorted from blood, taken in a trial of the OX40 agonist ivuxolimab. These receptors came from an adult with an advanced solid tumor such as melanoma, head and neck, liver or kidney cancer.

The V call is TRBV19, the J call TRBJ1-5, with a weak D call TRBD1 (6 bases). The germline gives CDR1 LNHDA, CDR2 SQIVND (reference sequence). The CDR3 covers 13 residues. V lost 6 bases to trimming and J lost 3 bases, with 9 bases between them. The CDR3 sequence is CASRRGANQPQHF. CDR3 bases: TGTGCCAGTAGAAGGGGGGCCAATCAGCCCCAGCATTTT.

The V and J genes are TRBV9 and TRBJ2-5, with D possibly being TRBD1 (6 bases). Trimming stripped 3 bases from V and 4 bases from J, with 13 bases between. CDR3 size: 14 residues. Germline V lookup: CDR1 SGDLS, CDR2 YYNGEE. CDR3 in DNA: TGTGCCAGCAGCGACTCCGGCAGGGGAGAGACCCAGTACTTC. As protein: CASSDSGRGETQYF. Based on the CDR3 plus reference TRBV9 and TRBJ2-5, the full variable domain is DSGVTQTPKHLITATGQRVTLRCSPRSGDLSVYWYQQSLDQGLQFLIQYYNGEERAKGNILERFSAQQFPDLHSELNLSSLELGDSALYFCASSDSGRGETQYFGPGTRLLVL.

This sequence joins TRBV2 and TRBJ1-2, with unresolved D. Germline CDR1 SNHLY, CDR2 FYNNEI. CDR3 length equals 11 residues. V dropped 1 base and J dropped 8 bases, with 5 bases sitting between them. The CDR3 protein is CASSEDGGYTF. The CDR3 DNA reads TGTGCCAGCAGTGAAGACGGGGGCTACACCTTC.

In DNA, the CDR3 is TGTGCCAGCAGCATTACGGGACTAGCGGGTCCAGATACGCAGTATTTT. This sequence encodes CASSITGLAGPDTQYF. The chain uses TRBV9 and TRBJ2-3; TRBD2 matches at 12 bases. This CDR3 has 16 amino acids. CDR1 and CDR2 (germline): SGDLS, YYNGEE. The junction had 7 bases not matched to a gene; V was cut back by 4 bases and J by 4 bases.

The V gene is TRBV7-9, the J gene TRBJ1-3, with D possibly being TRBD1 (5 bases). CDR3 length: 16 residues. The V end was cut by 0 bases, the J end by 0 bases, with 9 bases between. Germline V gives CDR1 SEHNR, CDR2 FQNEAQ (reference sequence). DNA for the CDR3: TGTGCCAGCAGCTTAGCGGGACTGAACTCTGGAAACACCATATATTTT. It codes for CASSLAGLNSGNTIYF.

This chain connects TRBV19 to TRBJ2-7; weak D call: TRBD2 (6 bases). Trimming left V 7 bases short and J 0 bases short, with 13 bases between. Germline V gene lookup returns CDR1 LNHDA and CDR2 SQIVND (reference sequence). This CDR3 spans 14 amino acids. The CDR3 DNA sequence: TGTGCCAGTAACCCAGCGGGCTACTCCTACGAGCAGTACTTC. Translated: CASNPAGYSYEQYF. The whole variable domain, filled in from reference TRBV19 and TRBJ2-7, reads DGGITQSPKYLFRKEGQNVTLSCEQNLNHDAMYWYRQDPGQGLRLIYYSQIVNDFQKGDIAEGYSVSREKKESFPLTVTSAQKNPTAFYLCASNPAGYSYEQYFGPGTRLTVT.

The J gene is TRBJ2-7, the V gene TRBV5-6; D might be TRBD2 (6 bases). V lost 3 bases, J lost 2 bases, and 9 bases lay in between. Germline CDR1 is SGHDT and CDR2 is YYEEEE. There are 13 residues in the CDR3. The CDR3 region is CASSWGDTYEQYF. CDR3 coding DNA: TGTGCCAGCAGCTGGGGGGATACCTACGAGCAGTACTTC. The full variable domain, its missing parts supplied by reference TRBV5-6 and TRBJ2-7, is DAGVTQSPTHLIKTRGQQVTLRCSPKSGHDTVSWYQQALGQGPQFIFQYYEEEERQRGNFPDRFSGHQFPNYSSELNVNALLLGDSALYLCASSWGDTYEQYFGPGTRLTVT.

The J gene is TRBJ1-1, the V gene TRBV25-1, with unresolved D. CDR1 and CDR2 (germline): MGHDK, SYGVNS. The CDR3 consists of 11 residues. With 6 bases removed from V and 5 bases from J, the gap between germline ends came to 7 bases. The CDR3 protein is CASSIKTEAFF. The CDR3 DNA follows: TGTGCCAGCAGCATCAAGACTGAAGCTTTCTTT.

CDR3 in amino acids: CASRHHPYEQYF. The CDR3 DNA follows: TGTGCCAGCAGGCACCATCCCTACGAGCAGTACTTC. The chain combines TRBV21-1 with TRBJ2-7. TRBV21-1 is shown as a pseudogene. CDR3 size: 12 residues.

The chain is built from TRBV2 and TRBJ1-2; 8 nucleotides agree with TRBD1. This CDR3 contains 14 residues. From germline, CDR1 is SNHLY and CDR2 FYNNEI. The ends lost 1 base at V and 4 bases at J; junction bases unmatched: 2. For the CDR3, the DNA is TGTGCCAGCAGTGAAGGAGGGACAGGCTATGGCTACACCTTC. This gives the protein CASSEGGTGYGYTF.